This record looks at one T cell receptor (beta chain) sequence and its context. The antigen is undetermined. The entry originates in a study of Ad26.COV2.S vaccination and SARS-CoV-2 variants. Sequenced by immunoSEQ multiplex PCR; TCRdb stores in-frame clones only, minus some. The sample holds hundreds of thousands of clones; roughly 89% are singletons and the top ten take about 2.5%. The study, taken as a whole, reports: Substantial breadth was reportedly displayed by spike-specific CD8+ and CD4+ T cell responses after vaccination. With respect to non-spike TCR breadth, vaccine and placebo recipients were similar. Placebo recipients showed lower spike-specific TCR breadth than vaccinees.

Stated treatment: roughly 20 received Ad26.COV2.S at low or high dose, single or two shots; about five received placebo; per-sample allocation not given. Sample collection was performed on day 63 after the first vaccine or placebo injection. Within Boston, the person who donated was an adult of 18-55 years. There are 14 residues in the CDR3. The V gene's germline CDR1 is MNHNS and CDR2 SASEGT. The V end lost 1 base, the J end lost 4 bases, and 7 bases lay between the germline ends. This material consisted of peripheral blood, taken in a trial of Ad26.COV2.S vaccine versus placebo. V usage is TRBV6-1 and J usage is TRBJ1-4, with D unresolved. The clonotype originates from a person between 18 and 65 years old who received the Ad26.COV2.S COVID-19 vaccine or a placebo. CDR3 DNA sequence: TGTGCCAGCAGTGAAGACAGAGTTAATGAAAAACTGTTTTTT. It encodes CASSEDRVNEKLFF.